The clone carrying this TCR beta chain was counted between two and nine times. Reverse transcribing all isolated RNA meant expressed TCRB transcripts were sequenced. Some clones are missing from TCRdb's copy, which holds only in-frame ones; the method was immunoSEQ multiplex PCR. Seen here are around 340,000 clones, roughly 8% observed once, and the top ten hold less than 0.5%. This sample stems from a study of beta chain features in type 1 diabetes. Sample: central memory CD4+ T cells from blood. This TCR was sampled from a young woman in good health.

CDR3 region: CASSEGSGYGYTF. CDR3 DNA: TGTGCCAGCAGTGAAGGGAGCGGATATGGCTACACCTTC. This sequence joins TRBV2 and TRBJ1-2; D unclear. The V gene's germline CDR1 is SNHLY and CDR2 FYNNEI. The CDR3 sequence is 13 residues long. Trimming stripped 1 base from V and 5 bases from J, with 8 bases between. The variable domain in full, with the rest retrieved from reference TRBV2 and TRBJ1-2, is EPEVTQTPSHQVTQMGQEVILRCVPISNHLYFYWYRQILGQKVEFLVSFYNNEISEKSEIFDDQFSVERPDGSNFTLKIRSTKLEDSAMYFCASSEGSGYGYTFGSGTRLTVV.